The TCR beta chain under discussion was sequenced for a study of CD8 T cells in ankylosing spondylitis. The CDR3 covers 13 residues. Trimming removed 7 bases from V and 3 bases from J, with 13 bases in between. Study-wide findings and caveats: One TCR beta motif, made up of under ten highly homologous variants, appeared characteristic of ankylosing spondylitis blood.

Scientists made TCR beta libraries using quantitative 5'-RACE with molecular barcodes. Via MiXCR, TCRdb re-called the 5' RACE reads, giving one row per CDR3 protein. The sample holds 200,000 or so distinct CDR3 sequences, around 13% seen once. This clonotype has only a few counts. Its antigen is not known. The chain uses TRBV12-3 or TRBV12-4 and TRBJ2-7, with D uncertain. The source material was blood, either unsorted or a sorted T cell fraction (not recorded which). This receptor was taken from a female donor with ankylosing spondylitis or in good health (not recorded which). The chain's CDR3 is CASTGVWGYEQYF. The CDR3 nucleotides read TGTGCCAGCACCGGAGTATGGGGCTACGAGCAGTACTTC.